The 27 T cell receptor beta chains given below trace back to one sample, sequenced in a study of cytomegalovirus exposure and HLA in healthy donors. Researchers ran the PCR with 60 Vbeta and 13 Jbeta primers. Some clones are missing from TCRdb's copy, which holds only in-frame ones; the method was immunoSEQ multiplex PCR. The sample yields 150,000 to 200,000 clones, around 75% seen once. The sequenced material came from PBMCs. The receptors come from a woman in her 40s in good health and CMV-seropositive.

In DNA, the CDR3 is TGCGCCAGCAGTCAATCAAGGACAGGGGGGTTAGGCACCGGGGAGCTGTTTTTT. Its protein is CASSQSRTGGLGTGELFF. The chain joins TRBV23-1 to TRBJ2-2; 10 bases match TRBD1. TRBV23-1 is an open reading frame whose function is uncertain. CDR3 length: 18 residues. With 0 bases clipped from V and 4 bases from J, the junction kept 8 bases outside the gene matches.

V and J are TRBV6-1 and TRBJ2-1; maybe TRBD2 (5 bases). This CDR3 is 14 amino acids long. Trimming removed 4 bases at V and 1 base at J, with 8 bases between. Looked up from germline, CDR1 is MNHNS and CDR2 is SASEGT. CDR3 loop: CASSGGRSYNEQFF. DNA for the CDR3: TGTGCCAGCAGTGGCGGGCGGTCCTACAATGAGCAGTTCTTC.

This clone was recorded a few times. This chain links TRBV7-9 with TRBJ2-5; D not certain. Germline CDR1 is SEHNR and CDR2 is FQNEAQ (reference sequence). This CDR3 is built from 13 residues. V gave up 5 bases and J gave up 5 bases, with 12 bases separating them. CDR3 region: CASSPFVRETQYF. The CDR3 coding sequence is TGTGCCAGCAGCCCGTTTGTTCGTGAGACCCAGTACTTC.

The rearrangement uses TRBV9 and TRBJ2-2, with D possibly being TRBD1 (5 bases). The CDR3 spans 15 residues. Per germline, CDR1 SGDLS and CDR2 YYNGEE. V lost 4 bases to trimming and J lost 5 bases, with 15 bases between them. CDR3 sequence reads: CASSFTPRETGELFF. DNA of the CDR3: TGTGCCAGCAGCTTTACCCCCAGGGAAACCGGGGAGCTGTTTTTT.

V usage is TRBV27 and J usage is TRBJ2-6; D ambiguous. In germline, CDR1 is MNHEY, CDR2 SMNVEV (reference sequence). This CDR3 comprises 11 residues. The germline V and J ends were trimmed by 10 bases and 3 bases, with 4 bases remaining between them. CDR3 region: CATCGANVLTF. In DNA form, the CDR3 reads TGTGCCACCTGTGGGGCCAACGTCCTGACTTTC. Based on the CDR3 plus reference TRBV27 and TRBJ2-6, the full variable domain is EAQVTQNPRYLITVTGKKLTVTCSQNMNHEYMSWYRQDPGLGLRQIYYSMNVEVTDKGDVPEGYKVSRKEKRNFPLILESPSPNQTSLYFCATCGANVLTFGAGSRLTVL.

The J gene is TRBJ2-5, the V gene TRBV11-2; 9 bases are a match to TRBD2. Germline CDR1 and CDR2: SGHAT and FQNNGV. V lost 0 bases, J lost 2 bases, and 10 bases stayed unmatched. The length of the CDR3 is 18 residues. CDR3 coding DNA: TGTGCCAGCAGCTTAGATTATTGGTTAGCGGGGGAACAAGAGACCCAGTACTTC. Its translation is CASSLDYWLAGEQETQYF.

The gene calls are TRBV2 and TRBJ1-2, with D perhaps TRBD1 (5 bases). V was trimmed by 3 bases and J by 7 bases, leaving 24 bases between them. The germline gives CDR1 SNHLY, CDR2 FYNNEI. The CDR3 has 17 residues. The CDR3 region is CASSDPRPHQGYSGYTF. Written as DNA, the CDR3 is TGTGCCAGCAGTGATCCCAGACCGCACCAGGGATACAGTGGCTACACCTTC.

The chain has TRBV28 and TRBJ1-2; 7 bases match TRBD1. The CDR3 sequence is 12 residues long. Germline CDR1 reads MDHEN; CDR2 reads SYDVKM. J gave up 8 bases and V 6 bases, and 6 bases lay outside the gene matches. CDR3 sequence reads: CASSVRGLGYTF. The CDR3 DNA reads as TGTGCCAGCAGCGTAAGGGGGCTCGGCTACACCTTC.

The genes are TRBV25-1 and TRBJ2-3, with unresolved D. The ends were cut back, 8 bases at V and 6 bases at J, with 18 bases in the middle. This CDR3 has 14 residues. Germline V CDR1 and CDR2: MGHDK, SYGVNS. CDR3 DNA sequence: TGTGCCAGCGCCACTATTGCTGAGCTGGATACGCAGTATTTT. It encodes CASATIAELDTQYF.

This chain uses TRBV9 with TRBJ2-1; 12 bases agree with TRBD2. Germline CDR1 reads SGDLS; CDR2 reads YYNGEE. Germline trimming cut 3 bases from V and 5 bases from J; bases unmatched to any gene: 9. The length of the CDR3 is 17 residues. The CDR3 loop is CASSAPRASGRDNEQFF. The CDR3 DNA reads TGTGCCAGCAGCGCGCCCCGGGCTAGCGGGAGGGACAATGAGCAGTTCTTC. Combining the CDR3 with reference TRBV9 and TRBJ2-1 gives the whole variable domain DSGVTQTPKHLITATGQRVTLRCSPRSGDLSVYWYQQSLDQGLQFLIQYYNGEERAKGNILERFSAQQFPDLHSELNLSSLELGDSALYFCASSAPRASGRDNEQFFGPGTRLTVL.

V and J are TRBV19 and TRBJ2-3; 12 bases fit TRBD2. Trimming cost V 5 bases and J 4 bases; bases outside gene matches: 10. This CDR3 has 17 residues. Germline V gives CDR1 LNHDA, CDR2 SQIVND (reference sequence). The CDR3 loop reads CASSRSSGRAGADTQYF. Written as DNA, the CDR3 is TGTGCCAGTAGTCGGTCTAGCGGGAGGGCAGGGGCAGATACGCAGTATTTT. The full variable domain, completed using reference TRBV19 and TRBJ2-3, is DGGITQSPKYLFRKEGQNVTLSCEQNLNHDAMYWYRQDPGQGLRLIYYSQIVNDFQKGDIAEGYSVSREKKESFPLTVTSAQKNPTAFYLCASSRSSGRAGADTQYFGPGTRLTVL.

This clone was seen more than once but under ten times. This chain uses TRBV11-2 with TRBJ2-3, with D uncertain. Trimming stripped 6 bases from V and 1 base from J, with 11 bases between. CDR1 and CDR2 from the germline V gene are SGHAT and FQNNGV. There are 14 residues in the CDR3. This CDR3 is CASSQTSGTDTQYF. The CDR3, as DNA: TGTGCCAGCAGTCAAACTTCTGGCACAGATACGCAGTATTTT.

The rearrangement links TRBV11-2 to TRBJ2-7; TRBD2 matches 10 bases. V shed 5 bases and J 6 bases; nucleotides not matched to a gene: 10. Germline values: CDR1 SGHAT, CDR2 FQNNGV. The CDR3 is made up of 15 amino acids. The DNA for the CDR3 is TGTGCCAGCAGCCCAACTAGCGGGGCCGCTATCGAGCAGTACTTC. This codes for CASSPTSGAAIEQYF.

The chain joins TRBV4-2 to TRBJ2-1; 10 bases line up with TRBD2. Germline V gene sequence: CDR1 LGHNA, CDR2 YNFKEQ. Trimming removed 0 bases from V and 0 bases from J; junction bases left unmatched: 2. The CDR3 runs 17 residues. In DNA, the CDR3 is TGTGCCAGCAGCCAAGAATCTAGCGGGAGCTCCTACAATGAGCAGTTCTTC. Amino acids: CASSQESSGSSYNEQFF.

The V and J genes are TRBV6-6 and TRBJ2-3; maybe TRBD2 (6 bases). The ends were cut back, 6 bases at V and 2 bases at J, with 12 bases in the middle. The CDR3 spans 14 residues. CDR1 and CDR2 (germline): MNHNY, SVGAGI (reference sequence). CDR3 protein: CASSAGRATDTQYF. CDR3 bases: TGTGCCAGCAGCGCGGGGCGGGCCACAGATACGCAGTATTTT.

CDR3 loop: CSGRDRGAVNTEAFF. CDR3 nucleotides: TGCAGCGGCCGGGACAGGGGAGCCGTGAACACTGAAGCTTTCTTT. This chain connects TRBV29-1 to TRBJ1-1; 10 bases fit TRBD1. The V gene end was trimmed by 7 bases and the J gene end by 0 bases; junction bases not matched to a gene: 8. The CDR3 consists of 15 residues. Germline V lookup: CDR1 SQVTM, CDR2 ANQGSEA.

The rearrangement links TRBV7-2 to TRBJ2-5, with 9 bases that match TRBD1. The tail of the sequence fits TRBJ2-7 better, so the J call may be wrong. The CDR3 is made up of 14 amino acids. Per germline, CDR1 SGHTA and CDR2 FQGNSA. The CDR3 bases are TGTGCCAGCAGCTCCCGACAGGGGGCCTACGAGCAGTACTTC. The encoded protein is CASSSRQGAYEQYF.

Points on this clone: Germline is not matched at one junction end, which may reflect a read error. V and J are TRBV7-7 and TRBJ2-5; 10 bases agree with TRBD1. Germline lookup yields CDR1 SSHAT and CDR2 FNYEAQ (reference sequence). The length of the CDR3 is 15 residues. DNA for the CDR3: TGTGCTAGCAGCAAAAGGAGGGACAGGGGAGAGACCCAGTACTTC. The encoded protein is CASSKRRDRGETQYF.

The gene calls are TRBV7-9 and TRBJ2-7; a weak D match, TRBD1 (5 bases). The CDR3 is 14 amino acids. Looked up from germline, CDR1 is SEHNR and CDR2 is FQNEAQ (reference sequence). V was pared by 5 bases and J by 1 base, with 12 bases between. This CDR3 is CASSPQGDSYEQYF. The CDR3 DNA reads as TGTGCCAGCAGCCCCCAGGGTGATTCCTACGAGCAGTACTTC. Together with reference TRBV7-9 and TRBJ2-7, the CDR3 gives the full variable domain: DTGVSQNPRHKITKRGQNVTFRCDPISEHNRLYWYRQTLGQGPEFLTYFQNEAQLEKSRLLSDRFSAERPKGSFSTLEIQRTEQGDSAMYLCASSPQGDSYEQYFGPGTRLTVT.

The CDR3 sequence: CASSFQWNTEAFF. CDR3 bases: TGTGCCAGCAGCTTTCAGTGGAACACTGAAGCTTTCTTT. The genes are TRBV25-1 and TRBJ1-1; D is uncertain. The germline V and J ends were trimmed by 6 bases and 1 base, with 9 bases remaining between them. In germline, CDR1 is MGHDK, CDR2 SYGVNS. This CDR3 has 13 residues.

The CDR3 sequence is CASSQIAGGSEQFF. The CDR3 region has the DNA TGTGCCAGCAGCCAAATAGCGGGAGGCAGTGAGCAGTTCTTC. The genes are TRBV9 and TRBJ2-1; 10 positions match TRBD2. J lost 9 bases, V lost 4 bases, and 7 bases had no gene match. CDR1 SGDLS and CDR2 YYNGEE come from the germline V gene. The CDR3 is 14 residues long.

V usage is TRBV28 and J usage is TRBJ2-2; 11 bases agree with TRBD2. Germline CDR1 and CDR2: MDHEN and SYDVKM. V was clipped by 8 bases and J by 4 bases; unmatched bases: 18. The CDR3 sequence is 19 residues long. CDR3: CASCGGLAGGPRCTGELFF. In DNA form, the CDR3 reads TGTGCCAGCTGCGGCGGGCTAGCGGGAGGCCCACGTTGCACCGGGGAGCTGTTTTTT.

The rearrangement uses TRBV5-1 and TRBJ2-6, with D maybe TRBD1 (6 bases). Germline V gene data show CDR1 as SGHRS and CDR2 as YFSETQ. CDR3 length equals 17 residues. The V and J ends lost 0 bases and 0 bases respectively, with 10 bases between them. This chain's CDR3 is CASSLAGALSGANVLTF. The CDR3 DNA is TGCGCCAGCAGCTTGGCAGGGGCCCTCTCTGGGGCCAACGTCCTGACTTTC.

This clone was detected a few times. The genes are TRBV5-4 and TRBJ1-2, with 9 bases matching TRBD1. This CDR3 region has 14 residues. Unmatched junction bases numbered 15, after V lost 4 bases and J lost 14 bases. The germline V gene has CDR1 SGHNT and CDR2 YYREEE (reference sequence). CDR3 sequence: CASSGGTGGGSETF. Here the CDR3 DNA reads TGTGCCAGCAGCGGAGGAACAGGGGGCGGTTCAGAAACCTTC.

This sequence joins TRBV29-1 and TRBJ1-1, with 7 bases lining up with TRBD1. This CDR3 has 13 amino acids. CDR1 and CDR2 from the germline V gene are SQVTM and ANQGSEA. The CDR3 nucleotides read TGCACCGTGGCCGGGACAGAAAACACTGAAGCTTTCTTT. This codes for CTVAGTENTEAFF. Together with reference TRBV29-1 and TRBJ1-1, the CDR3 gives the full variable domain: SAVISQKPSRDICQRGTSLTIQCQVDSQVTMMFWYRQQPGQSLTLIATANQGSEATYESGFVIDKFPISRPNLTFSTLTVSNMSPEDSSIYLCTVAGTENTEAFFGQGTRLTVV.

This chain connects TRBV6-1 to TRBJ1-2; 8 bases align to TRBD1. CDR1 is MNHNS and CDR2 is SASEGT in the germline V gene. The CDR3 has 17 residues. Germline trimming cut 3 bases from V and 1 base from J; bases unmatched to any gene: 10. The CDR3 DNA reads TGTGCCAGCAGTGATCGGAGCAGGGGGCTGATTAACTATGGCTACACCTTC. Amino acid sequence: CASSDRSRGLINYGYTF.

The chain is built from TRBV29-1 and TRBJ2-3; a weak D match, TRBD2 (6 bases). Per the germline V gene, CDR1 is SQVTM and CDR2 is ANQGSEA. The V and J ends lost 6 bases and 10 bases respectively, with 17 bases between them. This CDR3 is built from 12 residues. This CDR3 reads CSVDPTEGPQYF. The CDR3 nucleotides are TGCAGCGTCGATCCCACGGAGGGGCCGCAGTATTTT.